This T cell receptor (beta chain) was recovered during a study of Ad26.COV2.S vaccination and SARS-CoV-2 variants. Study-level background: Recipients of Ad26.COV2.S got it intramuscularly, once or twice 56 days apart.

This CDR3 region has 10 residues. Trimming pared 2 bases from V and 8 bases from J, leaving 1 base between. Germline V gives CDR1 LGHNT, CDR2 FRNRAP. Study-level results: The placebo group had lower spike-specific TCR breadth than the vaccine recipients did.

Profiling relied on immunoSEQ multiplex PCR, and the TCRdb table lists in-frame clones only, not all of them. Among around 300,000 clones, about 90% were seen once, and the ten largest hold around 5.5%. Treatment reported: roughly 20 received Ad26.COV2.S at low or high dose, single or two shots; five or six received placebo; per-sample allocation not given. Sampling was done on day 63 after the first vaccine or placebo injection. Comment on this clone: The target antigen is unknown.

The rearrangement links TRBV12-5 to TRBJ2-1; D is unclear. The receptor was derived from a person between 18 and 65 years old who received the Ad26.COV2.S COVID-19 vaccine or a placebo. Sequenced here: peripheral blood, sampled in a trial of Ad26.COV2.S vaccine versus placebo. CDR3 amino acids: CASGLYEQFF. CDR3 bases: TGTGCTAGTGGTTTGTATGAGCAGTTCTTC.